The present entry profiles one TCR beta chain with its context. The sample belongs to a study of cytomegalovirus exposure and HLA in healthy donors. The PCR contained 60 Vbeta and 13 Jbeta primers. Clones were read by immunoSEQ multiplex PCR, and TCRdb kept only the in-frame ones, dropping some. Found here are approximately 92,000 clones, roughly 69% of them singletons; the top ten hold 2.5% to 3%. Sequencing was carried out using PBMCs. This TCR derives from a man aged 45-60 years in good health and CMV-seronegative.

The DNA for the CDR3 is TGTGCCAGCAGCCAAGGTCCCCATAGGACAGGTGGGACAGATACGCAGTATTTT. Protein: CASSQGPHRTGGTDTQYF. The chain links TRBV14 to TRBJ2-3, with 7 bases matching TRBD1. The CDR3 contains 18 residues. Unmatched junction bases numbered 13, after V lost 1 base and J lost 3 bases. Germline lookup yields CDR1 SGHDN and CDR2 FVKESK.